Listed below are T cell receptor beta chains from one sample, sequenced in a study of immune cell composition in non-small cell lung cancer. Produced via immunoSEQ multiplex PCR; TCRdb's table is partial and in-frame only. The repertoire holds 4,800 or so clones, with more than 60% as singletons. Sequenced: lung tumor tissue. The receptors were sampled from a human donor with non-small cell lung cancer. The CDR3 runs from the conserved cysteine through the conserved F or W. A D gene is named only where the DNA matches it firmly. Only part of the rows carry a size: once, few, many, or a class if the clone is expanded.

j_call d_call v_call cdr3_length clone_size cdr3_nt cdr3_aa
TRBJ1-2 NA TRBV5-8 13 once TGTGCCAGCACATTAGGACTGGGCTATGGCTACACCTTC CASTLGLGYGYTF
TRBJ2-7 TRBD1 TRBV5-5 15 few TGTGCCAGCAGCTTGTCCGGGACAGAGTCCTACGAGCAGTACTTC CASSLSGTESYEQYF
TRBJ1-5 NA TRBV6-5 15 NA TGTGCCAGCAGTATGACAGCTTATAGCAATCAGCCCCAGCATTTT CASSMTAYSNQPQHF
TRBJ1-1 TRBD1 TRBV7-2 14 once TGTGCCAGCAGCCTGGACAGGGTTTACACTGAAGCTTTCTTT CASSLDRVYTEAFF
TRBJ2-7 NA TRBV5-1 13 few TGCGCCAGCAGCTTAAGGGAGCACTACGAGCAGTACTTC CASSLREHYEQYF
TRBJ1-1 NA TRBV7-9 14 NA TGTGCCAGCAGCTTAGTTCGTGGAGACACTGAAGCTTTCTTT CASSLVRGDTEAFF
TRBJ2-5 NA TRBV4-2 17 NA TGTGCCAGCAGCCAAGGCGCCTGGACAGGGAGGGATGAGACCCAGTACTTC CASSQGAWTGRDETQYF
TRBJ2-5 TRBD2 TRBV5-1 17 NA TGCGCCAGCAGCTTGGGCCTAGCGGGGGGCCGATTAGAGACCCAGTACTTC CASSLGLAGGRLETQYF
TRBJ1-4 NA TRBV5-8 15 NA TGTGCCAGCAGCTTCAATCTCCGCGGGGACGAAAAACTGTTTTTT CASSFNLRGDEKLFF
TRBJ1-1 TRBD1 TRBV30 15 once TGTGCCTGGACTCCCCCGGGACAGGCGAACACTGAAGCTTTCTTT CAWTPPGQANTEAFF
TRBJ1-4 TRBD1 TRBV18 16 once TGTGCCAGCTCACCAACGGACAGGGGGGGAAGAGAAAAACTGTTTTTT CASSPTDRGGREKLFF
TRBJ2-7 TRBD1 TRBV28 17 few TGTGCCAGCAGTTTATGGAGTGGGGGGACAGGAAACTACGAGCAGTACTTC CASSLWSGGTGNYEQYF
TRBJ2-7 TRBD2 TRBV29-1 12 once TGCAGCGTTTGGGAGGGGAACTACGAGCAGTACTTC CSVWEGNYEQYF
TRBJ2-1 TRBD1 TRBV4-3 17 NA TGCGCCAGCAGCCAAGACCCGACAGGGAACACGATCAATGAGCAGTTCTTC CASSQDPTGNTINEQFF
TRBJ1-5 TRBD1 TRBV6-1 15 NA TGTGCCAGCAGTGAAGGAGGACAGGGTGGACAGCCCCAGCATTTT CASSEGGQGGQPQHF
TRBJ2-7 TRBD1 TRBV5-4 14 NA TGTGCCAGCAGCTTTAAGACAGGGGAGTACGAGCAGTACTTC CASSFKTGEYEQYF
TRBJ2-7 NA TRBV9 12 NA TGTGCCAGCAGTCCCACAGGGTACGAGCAGTACTTC CASSPTGYEQYF
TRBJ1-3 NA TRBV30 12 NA TGTGCCGGTATCGGGTCAGGAAACACCATATATTTT CAGIGSGNTIYF
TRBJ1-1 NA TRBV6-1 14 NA TGTGCCAGCAGTGAACTAGTGGAGAGCACTGAAGCTTTCTTT CASSELVESTEAFF
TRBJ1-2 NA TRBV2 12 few TGTGCCAGCAGTGAACAGTCTGCTGGCTACACCTTC CASSEQSAGYTF
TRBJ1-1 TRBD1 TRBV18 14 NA TGTGCCAGCTCACGGGAAACAGGGGGCACTGAAGCTTTCTTT CASSRETGGTEAFF
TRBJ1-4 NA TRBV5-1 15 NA TGCGCCAGCAGCTTGGTAGGGGCTGAAGGAGAAAAACTGTTTTTT CASSLVGAEGEKLFF
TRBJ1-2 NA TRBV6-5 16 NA TGTGCCAGCAGTTACTCTATGACAGCACCTAACTATGGCTACACCTTC CASSYSMTAPNYGYTF
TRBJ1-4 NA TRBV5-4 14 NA TGTGCCAGCAGCTTGGGCCAGGAAAATGAAAAACTGTTTTTT CASSLGQENEKLFF
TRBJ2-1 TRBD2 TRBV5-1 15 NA TGCGCCAGCAGCTTGTCTAGCGGGGGTTACAATGAGCAGTTCTTC CASSLSSGGYNEQFF
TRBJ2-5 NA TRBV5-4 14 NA TGTGCCAGCAGCCTGACCGGGTCGCAAGAGACCCAGTACTTC CASSLTGSQETQYF
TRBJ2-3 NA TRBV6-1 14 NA TGTGCTGGGGGGGCGGGGAGGGTCACAGATACGCAGTATTTT CAGGAGRVTDTQYF
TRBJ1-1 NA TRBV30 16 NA TGTGCCTGGAGTCGACAGTCATCTTTTATGAACACTGAAGCTTTCTTT CAWSRQSSFMNTEAFF
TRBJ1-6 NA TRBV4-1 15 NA TGCGCCAGCAGCCAAGGTCGGAGTTATAATTCACCCCTCCACTTT CASSQGRSYNSPLHF
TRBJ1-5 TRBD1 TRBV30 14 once TGTGCCTACAACGACAGGGATTGGCGTCAGCCCCAGCATTTT CAYNDRDWRQPQHF
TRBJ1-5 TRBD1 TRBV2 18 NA TGTGCCAGCAGTTTGGGGACAGCGGGGGGGTGGAGCAATCAGCCCCAGCATTTT CASSLGTAGGWSNQPQHF
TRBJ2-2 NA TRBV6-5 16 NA TGTGCCAGCAGTTACGGAGGGGTCGGGAACACCGGGGAGCTGTTTTTT CASSYGGVGNTGELFF
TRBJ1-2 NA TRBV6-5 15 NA TGTGCCAGCAGTTACTCTTGGGGGTTGGAGGGTGGCTACACCTTC CASSYSWGLEGGYTF
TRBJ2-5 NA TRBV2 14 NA TGTGCCAGCAGTGCCGTGAGAGGGGGAGAGACCCAGTACTTC CASSAVRGGETQYF
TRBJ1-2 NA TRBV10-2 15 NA TGCGCCAGCACCTCTAAGCCTCCTTGGAACTATGGCTACACCTTC CASTSKPPWNYGYTF
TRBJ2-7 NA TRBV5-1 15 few TGCGCCAGCAGCTTGTCTGAGGGTTTTCCCTACGAGCAGTACTTC CASSLSEGFPYEQYF
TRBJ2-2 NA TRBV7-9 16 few TGTGCCAGCAGCACTCCAGGGGAACCGAACACCGGGGAGCTGTTTTTT CASSTPGEPNTGELFF
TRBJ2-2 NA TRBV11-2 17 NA TGTGCCAGCAGCTTAGATCATTCGGCAGGGTGGACCGGGGAGCTGTTTTTT CASSLDHSAGWTGELFF
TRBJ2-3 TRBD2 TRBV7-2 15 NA TGTGCCAGCAGCCGGGGGGGGGACTTCATGAATACGCAGTATTTT CASSRGGDFMNTQYF
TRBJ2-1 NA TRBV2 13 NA TGTGCCAGCAGTGTCCAGGGGTATAGTGAGCAGTTCTTC CASSVQGYSEQFF
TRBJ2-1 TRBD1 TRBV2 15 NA TGTGCCAGCAGGCTACGGACAGGGATCAACAATGAGCAGTTCTTC CASRLRTGINNEQFF
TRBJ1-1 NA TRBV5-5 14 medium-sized TGTGCCAGCAGTGCAGGGGATTGGAACACTGAAGCTTTCTTT CASSAGDWNTEAFF
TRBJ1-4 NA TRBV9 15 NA TGTGCCAGCAGCGTAGGGAGGGGAACTAATGAAAAACTGTTTTTT CASSVGRGTNEKLFF
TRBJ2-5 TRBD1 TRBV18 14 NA TGTGCCAGCTCACCGAGACAGGGAAAAGAGACCCAGTACTTC CASSPRQGKETQYF
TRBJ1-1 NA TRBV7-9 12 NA TGTGCCATGCAGACAGGGAACACTGAAGCTTTCTTT CAMQTGNTEAFF
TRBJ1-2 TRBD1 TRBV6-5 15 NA TGTGCCAGCAGTCGCCCATCAGGACAGGGATATGGCTACACCTTC CASSRPSGQGYGYTF
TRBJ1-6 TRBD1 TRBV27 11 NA TGTGCCACGACAGGGGGCTACACCCTCCACTTT CATTGGYTLHF
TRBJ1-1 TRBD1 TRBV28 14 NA TGTGCCAGCAGCGTAGGGGGCAAGAACACTGAAGCTTTCTTT CASSVGGKNTEAFF
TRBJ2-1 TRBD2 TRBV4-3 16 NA TGCGCCAGCAGCCGGCTAGCGGGGGGGCCGTTAAATGAGCAGTTCTTC CASSRLAGGPLNEQFF